Each of the 19 T cell receptor beta chains below was sequenced from the same sample in a study of blood T cell repertoires in COVID-19. Some clones are missing from TCRdb's copy, which holds only in-frame ones; the method was immunoSEQ multiplex PCR. Here the sample spans fewer than 250,000 clones, around 89% being singletons. Sequenced sample: peripheral blood. The source is a man aged 65-85 years with acute or convalescent COVID-19.

V is TRBV7-9 and J is TRBJ2-3, with a tentative D call TRBD2 (6 bases). V was pared by 1 base and J by 6 bases, with 20 bases between. Germline V gives CDR1 SEHNR, CDR2 FQNEAQ (reference sequence). The CDR3 runs to 17 residues. The CDR3 nucleotides read TGTGCCAGCAGCTTAGTTCAGCGCGGGATGGCAGGGGATACGCAGTATTTT. Amino acids: CASSLVQRGMAGDTQYF.

The chain links TRBV2 to TRBJ1-4; TRBD1 agrees at 9 bases. The CDR3 has 16 amino acids. Germline V lookup: CDR1 SNHLY, CDR2 FYNNEI. V dropped 4 bases and J dropped 5; count of bases not matched to a gene: 8. The CDR3 reads CASSGLLGTGNEKLFF. The CDR3 nucleotides are TGTGCCAGCAGTGGGCTTCTGGGGACAGGGAATGAAAAACTGTTTTTT.

This chain connects TRBV28 to TRBJ2-1, with 8 bases that match TRBD2. The J segment lost 1 base and the V segment lost 8 bases, leaving 10 bases of the junction unmatched. The length of the CDR3 is 16 residues. Germline V gene data show CDR1 as MDHEN and CDR2 as SYDVKM. CDR3 in amino acids: CASLSRAGESYNEQFF. The CDR3 region has the DNA TGTGCCAGCTTATCTAGAGCGGGAGAGTCCTACAATGAGCAGTTCTTC.

The rearrangement uses TRBV5-1 and TRBJ1-2; 8 bases agree with TRBD1. The length of the CDR3 is 14 residues. Trimming cost V 2 bases and J 6 bases; bases outside gene matches: 6. Germline CDR1 is SGHRS and CDR2 is YFSETQ. In nucleotides, the CDR3 is TGCGCCAGCAGCTTTATTACAGGGGGAAATGGCTACACCTTC. This sequence encodes CASSFITGGNGYTF.

J is TRBJ2-6 and V is TRBV4-2, with TRBD2 matching over 11 bases. The CDR3 extends over 22 amino acids. With V trimmed by 4 bases and J by 0 bases, 17 bases remained unmatched. CDR1 and CDR2 from the germline V gene are LGHNA and YNFKEQ. CDR3 coding DNA: TGTGCCAGCAGCCTGAAGGGCAGGTTGGGACTAGCGGACCTCTCTGGGGCCAACGTCCTGACTTTC. It encodes CASSLKGRLGLADLSGANVLTF.

The V and J genes are TRBV9 and TRBJ2-2; 10 nucleotides agree with TRBD1. CDR1 and CDR2 from the germline V gene are SGDLS and YYNGEE. V trimming: 0 bases; J trimming: 0 bases; junction bases outside the gene matches: 5. This CDR3 has 18 residues. CDR3 region: CASSVAHGTGANTGELFF. The CDR3 region has the DNA TGTGCCAGCAGCGTAGCTCACGGGACAGGGGCGAACACCGGGGAGCTGTTTTTT.

This chain connects TRBV7-2 to TRBJ1-6; D call uncertain. Germline-derived CDR1 and CDR2 are SGHTA and FQGNSA. V lost 1 base and J lost 12, with 16 bases in between. The CDR3 extends over 15 amino acids. The CDR3 protein is CASSLDGLIEVPLHF. The CDR3 region has the DNA TGTGCCAGCAGCTTAGACGGCCTTATAGAGGTACCCCTCCACTTT.

This chain connects TRBV5-1 to TRBJ2-7, with 9 bases aligning to TRBD2. Germline assignment: CDR1 SGHRS and CDR2 YFSETQ. The CDR3 has 16 amino acids. V lost 3 bases and J lost 1; bases outside the gene matches: 8. This chain's CDR3 is CASSSPGLAFSYEQYF. In nucleotides, the CDR3 is TGCGCCAGCAGCTCGCCGGGACTAGCATTTTCCTACGAGCAGTACTTC. Filled out from reference TRBV5-1 and TRBJ2-7, the complete variable domain reads KAGVTQTPRYLIKTRGQQVTLSCSPISGHRSVSWYQQTPGQGLQFLFEYFSETQRNKGNFPGRFSGRQFSNSRSEMNVSTLELGDSALYLCASSSPGLAFSYEQYFGPGTRLTVT.

This clone was picked up a small number of times. The V gene is TRBV7-6, the J gene TRBJ1-2; weak D call: TRBD1 (5 bases). CDR1 and CDR2 from the germline V gene are SGHVS and FNYEAQ. CDR3 length equals 14 residues. The ends were cut back, 5 bases at V and 6 bases at J, with 16 bases in the middle. The CDR3 is CASSPRGTGDGYTF. The CDR3 DNA reads TGTGCCAGCAGCCCTAGAGGTACAGGTGATGGCTACACCTTC.

The genes are TRBV18 and TRBJ1-1; D perhaps matches TRBD1 (5 bases). Trimming removed 4 bases from V and 10 bases from J, with 19 bases in between. The CDR3 runs 14 residues. Germline loops: CDR1 KGHSH, CDR2 LQKENI. DNA of the CDR3: TGTGCCAGCTCACTCGGGCAGGGATTATCTGCAGCTTTCTTT. Translated: CASSLGQGLSAAFF.

The chain combines TRBV27 with TRBJ1-2; D unclear. V gave up 2 bases and J gave up 6 bases, with 10 bases separating them. Per the germline V gene, CDR1 is MNHEY and CDR2 is SMNVEV (reference sequence). The CDR3 extends over 13 amino acids. For the CDR3, the DNA is TGTGCCAGCAGTTTAACTGCCTTGGATGGCTACACCTTC. This gives the protein CASSLTALDGYTF.

A few counts support this clone. V gene TRBV4-1 combines with J gene TRBJ1-1, with D unresolved. From germline, CDR1 is MGHRA and CDR2 YSYEKL. This CDR3 is 13 amino acids long. Trimming stripped 4 bases from V and 5 bases from J, with 11 bases between. The CDR3 loop is CASSLGRETEAFF. CDR3 in DNA: TGCGCCAGCAGCCTAGGGAGGGAAACTGAAGCTTTCTTT.

The chain employs TRBV7-6 and TRBJ1-5; tentatively, D is TRBD1 (5 bases). Germline V gives CDR1 SGHVS, CDR2 FNYEAQ. The CDR3 spans 16 residues. V lost 2 bases and J lost 0, with 11 bases in between. The CDR3 region is CASSLKGVNSNQPQHF. In DNA, the CDR3 is TGTGCCAGCAGCTTAAAAGGGGTAAATAGCAATCAGCCCCAGCATTTT.

V usage is TRBV7-8 and J usage is TRBJ2-6, with D possibly matching TRBD1 (6 bases). Per the germline V gene, CDR1 is SGHVS and CDR2 is FQNEAQ. The CDR3 is 19 residues long. Trimming cost V 1 base and J 0 bases, with 16 bases left between them. The CDR3 protein is CASSLEPHRAVSGANVLTF. As DNA, the CDR3 is TGTGCCAGCAGCTTAGAACCCCACAGGGCTGTCTCTGGGGCCAACGTCCTGACTTTC.

The chain recombines TRBV6-6 with TRBJ1-5; 8 nucleotides align to TRBD1. Germline values: CDR1 MNHNY, CDR2 SVGAGI (reference sequence). V lost 0 bases and J lost 5; bases outside the gene matches: 6. The CDR3 totals 16 residues. DNA for the CDR3: TGTGCCAGCAGTTACTCTTCCAGGGGGCTGGATCAGCCCCAGCATTTT. Its translation: CASSYSSRGLDQPQHF.

The chain joins TRBV19 to TRBJ2-1; 12 bases align to TRBD2. Germline V gives CDR1 LNHDA, CDR2 SQIVND (reference sequence). The CDR3 length is 16 residues. V was clipped by 2 bases and J by 4 bases; unmatched bases: 3. The CDR3 protein is CASSILAGGPYNEQFF. CDR3 DNA sequence: TGTGCCAGTAGTATACTAGCGGGAGGGCCGTACAATGAGCAGTTCTTC.

V gene TRBV6-5 combines with J gene TRBJ1-2, with 10 bases lining up with TRBD1. This CDR3 region has 13 residues. V trimming: 6 bases; J trimming: 8 bases; junction bases outside the gene matches: 6. CDR1 and CDR2 (germline): MNHEY, SVGAGI. CDR3 nucleotide sequence: TGTGCCAGCAGGACCGGGACAGGGGAGGGCTACACCTTC. Translating it yields CASRTGTGEGYTF.

This clone appeared a few times. The genes are TRBV5-5 and TRBJ1-2; 12 bases match TRBD1. J was trimmed by 8 bases and V by 0 bases; bases with no gene match: 8. The CDR3 has 16 amino acids. The germline V gene encodes CDR1 SGHKS and CDR2 YYEKEE (reference sequence). The CDR3 nucleotides are TGTGCCAGCAGCTTGGACGTCGGGACAGGGGGCAGGGGCTACACCTTC. Encoded protein: CASSLDVGTGGRGYTF.

This chain uses TRBV15 with TRBJ2-3, with 7 nucleotides matching TRBD2. Trimming cost V 6 bases and J 4 bases; bases outside gene matches: 7. The CDR3 is 14 residues long. Germline lookup yields CDR1 LNHNV and CDR2 YYDKDF (reference sequence). DNA of the CDR3: TGTGCCACCAGGGGGGGGGTCCCACCAGATACGCAGTATTTT. Protein sequence: CATRGGVPPDTQYF.